The rows below give T cell receptor beta chains drawn from one sample of a study of patients and donors after allogeneic stem cell transplantation. Via MiXCR, TCRdb re-called the RT-PCR reads, giving one row per CDR3 protein. Counted here are about a million distinct CDR3 sequences, roughly 17% occurring once; the ten biggest clones make up 6%. The sequencing sample was made of blood, either unsorted or a sorted T cell fraction (not recorded which). Receptor source: a human donor who was either an allogeneic HSCT recipient or a stem cell or donor lymphocyte infusion donor (not recorded which). It is not recorded whose cells these are; they may come from a transplant donor. Both conserved end residues are part of each CDR3. D genes are given only for firm matches. Size tells how often a clone was seen (once, few, many) or the class of an expanded clone, and some rows leave it out.

d_call	v_call	j_call	clone_size	cdr3_aa	cdr3_nt
-	TRBV5-1	TRBJ2-2	-	CASSDRGPNTGELFF	TGCGCCAGCAGCGACAGAGGGCCGAACACCGGGGAGCTGTTTTTT
-	TRBV5-6	TRBJ1-1	-	CASSLIQLVDGGNTEAFF	TGTGCCAGCAGCTTGATACAGCTCGTTGATGGAGGGAACACTGAAGCTTTCTTT
-	TRBV20-1	TRBJ2-1	-	CSAKVPGLYNEQFF	TGCAGTGCTAAGGTACCGGGACTTTACAATGAGCAGTTCTTC
-	TRBV20-1	TRBJ1-1	few	CSAQSGGSNMNTEAFF	TGCAGTGCCCAATCGGGCGGGTCAAATATGAACACTGAAGCTTTCTTT
TRBD2	TRBV20-1	TRBJ2-1	-	CSAKGTSGSSYNEQFF	TGCAGTGCCAAGGGGACTAGCGGGAGCTCCTACAATGAGCAGTTCTTC
-	TRBV6-5	TRBJ2-6	-	CASSYSRTSGANVLTF	TGTGCCAGCAGTTACTCCAGGACCTCTGGGGCCAACGTCCTGACTTTC
-	TRBV10-3	TRBJ2-3	many	CAISVRVDTDTQYF	TGTGCCATCAGTGTCAGGGTGGACACAGATACGCAGTATTTT
-	TRBV10-3	TRBJ2-5	-	CAISEESETQYF	TGTGCCATCAGTGAGGAGAGCGAGACCCAGTACTTC
TRBD1	TRBV2	TRBJ1-5	-	CASSEGQGSQPQHF	TGTGCCAGCAGTGAAGGACAGGGAAGTCAGCCCCAGCATTTT
-	TRBV13	TRBJ2-7	few	CASSFSLARDGEQYF	TGTGCCAGCAGCTTTAGTCTCGCCCGGGATGGCGAGCAGTACTTC
TRBD2	TRBV12-3/TRBV12-4	TRBJ2-3	many	CASSSPEAGGPPDTQYF	TGTGCCAGCAGTTCACCTGAGGCGGGGGGGCCCCCAGATACGCAGTATTTT
-	TRBV12-3/TRBV12-4	TRBJ2-5	-	CASSLDSLEETQYF	TGTGCCAGCAGTTTGGACAGCCTGGAGGAGACCCAGTACTTC
TRBD2	TRBV10-3	TRBJ2-5	few	CAMASGRETQYF	TGTGCCATGGCTAGCGGGAGGGAGACCCAGTACTTC
TRBD1	TRBV24-1	TRBJ1-2	-	CATSDHRTGGSYGYTF	TGTGCCACCAGTGACCATCGGACAGGGGGCAGCTATGGCTACACCTTC
-	TRBV20-1	TRBJ1-3	few	CSARPHLGNTIYF	TGCAGTGCTAGGCCCCACTTGGGAAACACCATATATTTT
TRBD2	TRBV6-2/TRBV6-3	TRBJ2-7	-	CASSLPGTSGPYEQYF	TGTGCCAGCAGTTTACCTGGGACTAGCGGGCCCTACGAGCAGTACTTC
-	TRBV28	TRBJ1-3	-	CASSPGDPGGNTIYF	TGTGCCAGCAGTCCTGGTGATCCGGGAGGAAACACCATATATTTT
-	TRBV30	TRBJ1-4	-	CAWSENEKLFF	TGTGCCTGGAGTGAAAATGAAAAACTGTTTTTT
-	TRBV7-9	TRBJ2-1	-	CASSSRPDEQFF	TGTGCCAGCAGCTCGAGGCCCGATGAGCAGTTCTTC
-	TRBV4-3	TRBJ2-1	few	CASSQDRGGVYNEQFF	TGCGCCAGCAGCCAAGATCGAGGGGGTGTCTACAATGAGCAGTTCTTC
TRBD1	TRBV24-1	TRBJ2-3	-	CATSVGDRDTDTQYF	TGTGCCACCAGTGTGGGGGACAGGGACACAGATACGCAGTATTTT
-	TRBV21-1	TRBJ1-4	-	CASSKAKGGIATNEKLFF	TGTGCCAGCAGCAAAGCGAAGGGAGGTATCGCAACTAATGAAAAACTGTTTTTT
-	TRBV19	TRBJ2-4	-	CASSIGRLAPYF	TGTGCCAGTAGTATCGGACGGCTCGCCCCGTACTTC
TRBD2	TRBV20-1	TRBJ2-2	few	CSARPSGRGTGELFF	TGCAGTGCTCGCCCTAGCGGGAGAGGGACCGGGGAGCTGTTTTTT
TRBD2	TRBV4-2	TRBJ2-2	few	CASSQQLPPSGRRTGELFF	TGTGCCAGCAGCCAACAGCTTCCTCCTAGCGGGAGGAGAACCGGGGAGCTGTTTTTT
-	TRBV12-3/TRBV12-4	TRBJ2-2	-	CASSLVGAVAGELFF	TGTGCCAGCAGTTTGGTAGGGGCCGTAGCCGGGGAGCTGTTTTTT
TRBD2	TRBV20-1	TRBJ2-1	-	CSAEGQREGPDEQFF	TGCAGTGCTGAGGGCCAGCGGGAGGGCCCCGATGAGCAGTTCTTC
-	TRBV12-3/TRBV12-4	TRBJ2-3	few	CASSPYTGGFTDTQYF	TGTGCCAGCAGTCCTTATACCGGGGGCTTCACAGATACGCAGTATTTT
-	TRBV5-1	TRBJ1-2	few	CASSIDPKGGYTF	TGCGCCAGCAGCATAGACCCTAAAGGTGGCTACACCTTC
-	TRBV7-9	TRBJ2-2	-	CASSSNELTGELFF	TGTGCCAGCAGCTCCAACGAACTCACCGGGGAGCTGTTTTTT
-	TRBV5-1	TRBJ1-1	many	CASSLRFDGNTEAFF	TGCGCCAGCAGCTTGCGGTTCGACGGTAACACTGAAGCTTTCTTT
TRBD1	TRBV5-1	TRBJ2-2	-	CASSLARTGRSATGELFF	TGCGCCAGCAGCTTGGCCAGGACAGGCCGTTCCGCCACCGGGGAGCTGTTTTTT
-	TRBV6-1	TRBJ2-1	few	CASLFLLGSPTYNEQFF	TGTGCCAGTCTCTTTCTCCTGGGTAGCCCAACCTACAATGAGCAGTTCTTC